One and the same sample provided the 9 T cell receptor beta chains below, sequenced in a study of blood T cell repertoires in COVID-19. Sequencing was performed with immunoSEQ multiplex PCR; in TCRdb, only in-frame clones are kept and a portion is missing. This table holds roughly 120,000 clones, 92% found once. The sample comprised peripheral blood. These receptors originate from a man aged 45-60 years with COVID-19, enrolled during active disease.

In DNA form, the CDR3 reads TGTGCCATCAGTGATCCCCCTCCGGGACTAGCGAACAATGAGCAGTTCTTC. Amino acid sequence: CAISDPPPGLANNEQFF. V is TRBV10-3 and J is TRBJ2-1, with 10 bases lining up with TRBD2. Germline V gene sequence: CDR1 ENHRY, CDR2 SYGVKD. With 3 bases clipped from V and 5 bases from J, the junction kept 10 bases outside the gene matches. The CDR3 is 17 amino acids.

V is TRBV5-1 and J is TRBJ1-3; maybe TRBD1 (5 bases). The germline CDR1 and CDR2 sequences are SGHRS and YFSETQ. Trimming shortened V by 4 bases and J by 2 bases, and 10 bases separated the two germline ends. There are 14 residues in the CDR3. CDR3 sequence reads: CASSPRGAGNTIYF. The CDR3 DNA reads TGCGCCAGCAGCCCTCGGGGGGCTGGAAACACCATATATTTT.

The rearrangement joins TRBV2 to TRBJ1-4; D might be TRBD1 (6 bases). The germline CDR1 and CDR2 sequences are SNHLY and FYNNEI. This CDR3 region has 13 residues. Trimming pared 4 bases from V and 8 bases from J, leaving 11 bases between. The CDR3 protein is CASSAGAVEKLFF. The CDR3 DNA reads as TGTGCCAGCAGTGCAGGGGCAGTAGAAAAACTGTTTTTT.

This chain uses TRBV3-1 (or the pseudogene TRBV3-2) with TRBJ1-2, with 9 bases matching TRBD1. Trimming at V came to 0 bases and at J to 4 bases, leaving 6 bases not matched to a gene. This CDR3 is built from 16 residues. Germline V gene data show CDR1 as LGHDT and CDR2 as YNNKEL (reference sequence). The CDR3 DNA reads as TGTGCCAGCAGCCAAGAAGACAGGGGGACGAGCTATGGCTACACCTTC. Translation gives CASSQEDRGTSYGYTF.

J is TRBJ1-3 and V is TRBV29-1; TRBD1 matches at 10 bases. V shed 6 bases, J shed 7 bases, and the junction held 3 bases outside the gene matches. The CDR3 has 12 amino acids. CDR1 and CDR2 (germline): SQVTM, ANQGSEA. In DNA, the CDR3 is TGCAGCGTGACGGGACAGGGGAACACCATATATTTT. Translated, it gives CSVTGQGNTIYF.

This clone occurred once. This chain uses TRBV6-5 with TRBJ2-3; D may be TRBD2 (6 bases). This CDR3 is 15 amino acids long. Germline CDR1 MNHEY, CDR2 SVGAGI. V lost 2 bases and J lost 0, with 9 bases in between. The CDR3 here is CASSYGGVSTDTQYF. In DNA form, the CDR3 reads TGTGCCAGCAGTTACGGCGGGGTTAGCACAGATACGCAGTATTTT.

V usage is TRBV24-1 and J usage is TRBJ1-2; a possible D gene is TRBD1 (6 bases). From germline, CDR1 is KGHDR and CDR2 SFDVKD. V was cut by 4 bases and J by 2 bases, with 10 bases left in between. This CDR3 contains 14 residues. The CDR3 loop is CATSDYGQNYGYTF. The DNA of the CDR3 is TGTGCCACCAGTGACTACGGACAGAACTATGGCTACACCTTC.

The chain employs TRBV20-1 and TRBJ2-1, with TRBD2 matching 9 bases. The ends lost 3 bases at V and 7 bases at J; junction bases unmatched: 16. CDR1 DFQATT and CDR2 SNEGSKA come from the germline V gene (reference sequence). The CDR3 runs 17 residues. The CDR3 region has the DNA TGCAGTGCTAGTACGGTCCGGCTAGCGGGACTTTTGAATGAGCAGTTCTTC. The encoded protein is CSASTVRLAGLLNEQFF.

CDR3 DNA sequence: TGTGCCAGCAGCCCTCACACAGGTTACGGTGAAAAACTGTTTTTT. Translating it yields CASSPHTGYGEKLFF. V gene TRBV14 combines with J gene TRBJ1-4; D perhaps matches TRBD1 (5 bases). Trimming took 4 bases from V and 7 from J, leaving 16 bases between them. The CDR3 is made up of 15 amino acids. Germline V lookup: CDR1 SGHDN, CDR2 FVKESK.